This TCR beta chain derives from a study of CXCR3-negative and CXCR3-positive naive CD8 T cells. Study-wide findings and caveats: Naive cells that were CXCR3-positive had more hydrophobic TRB CDR3s (compared with CXCR3-negative naive cells). TRB CDR3 properties served as the basis for inferring TCR strength, and surface CD5 was comparable between naive subsets.

The CDR3 length is 13 residues. The germline V gene has CDR1 LGHNA and CDR2 YNFKEQ. The TRB libraries of cDNA were built by UMI-labeled 5' RACE. TCRdb re-called the 5' RACE reads, yielding one record per CDR3 amino acid sequence without DNA. This sample contains approximately 100,000 distinct CDR3 sequences. Details on this clonotype: Its antigen is still unknown.

This TCR came from a human donor in good health. Some clones in this sample may be carry-over from other donors' samples. The material sequenced was naive CXCR3- CD8+ T cells from blood. As to subset: CD45RO-CCR7+CD27+CD95- naive CD8+ T cells lacking CXCR3 (TNR3-). The chain joins TRBV4-2 to TRBJ2-7. The chain's CDR3 is CASSLSGGYEQYF.